The rows below give T cell receptor beta chains drawn from one sample of a study of blood T cell repertoires in COVID-19. Only in-frame clones appear in the TCRdb table, and some are missing; sequencing was by immunoSEQ multiplex PCR. The repertoire holds about 26,000 clones, with approximately 94% as singletons. The sample comprised peripheral blood. The receptors here all came from a human donor with active COVID-19. The donor label of this sample is uncertain. Both conserved end residues are part of each CDR3. A D gene is named only where the DNA matches it firmly. Some rows have no size entry. The others give once, few or many, or a class for an expanded clone.

v_call: TRBV5-5
clone_size: NA
j_call: TRBJ2-3
cdr3_length: 17
d_call: NA
cdr3_nt: TGTGCCAGCACTGGGTTGCGACCGCGGACTGGCGCAGATACGCAGTATTTT
cdr3_aa: CASTGLRPRTGADTQYF

v_call: TRBV5-8
clone_size: NA
j_call: TRBJ1-1
cdr3_length: 14
d_call: TRBD1
cdr3_nt: TGTGCCAGCAGCCGGGGACAGCCGATTACTGAAGCTTTCTTT
cdr3_aa: CASSRGQPITEAFF

v_call: TRBV5-1
clone_size: once
j_call: TRBJ2-7
cdr3_length: 15
d_call: TRBD1
cdr3_nt: TGCGCCAGCAGCTTGCTTATACCGGGACAGGGGGAGCAGTACTTC
cdr3_aa: CASSLLIPGQGEQYF

v_call: TRBV5-1
clone_size: NA
j_call: TRBJ2-2
cdr3_length: 17
d_call: TRBD2
cdr3_nt: TGCGCCAGCAGCCCGCGGACTAGCGGGGGGGGCACCGGGGAGCTGTTTTTT
cdr3_aa: CASSPRTSGGGTGELFF

v_call: TRBV6-5
clone_size: once
j_call: TRBJ2-3
cdr3_length: 15
d_call: NA
cdr3_nt: TGTGCCAGCAGTCATGACAAAGGAGGGACAGATACGCAGTATTTT
cdr3_aa: CASSHDKGGTDTQYF

v_call: TRBV15
clone_size: once
j_call: TRBJ2-5
cdr3_length: 18
d_call: TRBD2
cdr3_nt: TGTGCCACCAGCAGACGTTCGGGACTAGCGGGAGGAGGTGAGACCCAGTACTTC
cdr3_aa: CATSRRSGLAGGGETQYF

v_call: TRBV27
clone_size: NA
j_call: TRBJ2-3
cdr3_length: 15
d_call: TRBD1
cdr3_nt: TGTGCCAGCAAGAGGGGGCAGTTTAGCACAGATACGCAGTATTTT
cdr3_aa: CASKRGQFSTDTQYF

v_call: TRBV7-9
clone_size: NA
j_call: TRBJ2-7
cdr3_length: 13
d_call: NA
cdr3_nt: TGTGCCAGCAGCTTACTGAGTAACTACGAGCAGTACTTC
cdr3_aa: CASSLLSNYEQYF

v_call: TRBV24-1
clone_size: NA
j_call: TRBJ2-7
cdr3_length: 15
d_call: TRBD1
cdr3_nt: TGTGCCACCAGTGATCCCGGGACAGGGTCGTACGAGCAGTACTTC
cdr3_aa: CATSDPGTGSYEQYF

v_call: TRBV11-3
clone_size: NA
j_call: TRBJ2-2
cdr3_length: 17
d_call: TRBD1
cdr3_nt: TGTGCCAGCAGCTTAGAAAAGTGGGGGACAGACACCGGGGAGCTGTTTTTT
cdr3_aa: CASSLEKWGTDTGELFF

v_call: TRBV19
clone_size: NA
j_call: TRBJ1-2
cdr3_length: 15
d_call: TRBD1
cdr3_nt: TGTGCCAGTACCATGGACAGGGGCGATAACTATGGCTACACCTTC
cdr3_aa: CASTMDRGDNYGYTF

v_call: TRBV24-1
clone_size: NA
j_call: TRBJ1-4
cdr3_length: 16
d_call: TRBD1
cdr3_nt: TGTGCCACCAGTGGTACCACCGGGACAGGGGAGGAAAAACTGTTTTTT
cdr3_aa: CATSGTTGTGEEKLFF

v_call: TRBV6-2/TRBV6-3
clone_size: NA
j_call: TRBJ1-3
cdr3_length: 15
d_call: NA
cdr3_nt: TGTGCCAGCAGTTCCTACGACAGATCTGGAAACACCATATATTTT
cdr3_aa: CASSSYDRSGNTIYF

v_call: TRBV27
clone_size: NA
j_call: TRBJ2-7
cdr3_length: 16
d_call: TRBD2
cdr3_nt: TGTGCCAGCAGAGCCCTTGATTTGGCGGGGGTCGGCGAGCAGTACTTC
cdr3_aa: CASRALDLAGVGEQYF

v_call: TRBV2
clone_size: NA
j_call: TRBJ1-2
cdr3_length: 16
d_call: TRBD1
cdr3_nt: TGTGCCACCCAGGCCACCCGACAGGGGGCTGGCTATGGCTACACCTTC
cdr3_aa: CATQATRQGAGYGYTF

v_call: TRBV19
clone_size: once
j_call: TRBJ1-2
cdr3_length: 15
d_call: NA
cdr3_nt: TGTGCCAGTAGTATCGGAACGGGGGTGTGGAGTGGCTACACCTTC
cdr3_aa: CASSIGTGVWSGYTF

v_call: TRBV5-1
clone_size: NA
j_call: TRBJ2-2
cdr3_length: 17
d_call: NA
cdr3_nt: TGCGCCAGCAGCTCCCACGTGGGGGCAGTCAACACCGGGGAGCTGTTTTTT
cdr3_aa: CASSSHVGAVNTGELFF

v_call: TRBV25-1
clone_size: NA
j_call: TRBJ2-4
cdr3_length: 16
d_call: NA
cdr3_nt: TGTGCCAGCAGTGATCTAGGGCCAGGGGCCAAAAACATTCAGTACTTC
cdr3_aa: CASSDLGPGAKNIQYF

v_call: TRBV18
clone_size: NA
j_call: TRBJ2-5
cdr3_length: 14
d_call: TRBD1
cdr3_nt: TGTGCCAGCTCACCGGCGACAGGGTCGGAGACCCAGTACTTC
cdr3_aa: CASSPATGSETQYF

v_call: TRBV2
clone_size: NA
j_call: TRBJ2-5
cdr3_length: 13
d_call: NA
cdr3_nt: TGTGCCAGCAGTGTGCGGGCCCAAGAGACCCAGTACTTC
cdr3_aa: CASSVRAQETQYF

v_call: TRBV6-1
clone_size: NA
j_call: TRBJ1-6
cdr3_length: 16
d_call: TRBD1
cdr3_nt: TGTGCCAGCAGTGAGGCGTTGGGACAGGGGACCTCACCCCTCCACTTT
cdr3_aa: CASSEALGQGTSPLHF

v_call: TRBV6-5
clone_size: NA
j_call: TRBJ1-5
cdr3_length: 14
d_call: NA
cdr3_nt: TGTGCCAGCAGGAGTTTTTACGGCAATCAGCCCCAGCATTTT
cdr3_aa: CASRSFYGNQPQHF

v_call: TRBV12-5
clone_size: NA
j_call: TRBJ1-1
cdr3_length: 16
d_call: NA
cdr3_nt: TGTGCTAGTGGTTTAAGTGTCGGGACGGGAGGCACTGAAGCTTTCTTT
cdr3_aa: CASGLSVGTGGTEAFF

v_call: TRBV6-6
clone_size: NA
j_call: TRBJ2-1
cdr3_length: 15
d_call: TRBD1
cdr3_nt: TGTGCCAGCAGCGTCAAGGGACAGGTGAGGAATGAGCAGTTCTTC
cdr3_aa: CASSVKGQVRNEQFF

v_call: TRBV6-5
clone_size: NA
j_call: TRBJ2-2
cdr3_length: 15
d_call: TRBD1
cdr3_nt: TGTGCCAGCAGTAAGACAGGGGGTGACACCGGGGAGCTGTTTTTT
cdr3_aa: CASSKTGGDTGELFF

v_call: TRBV4-3
clone_size: NA
j_call: TRBJ1-3
cdr3_length: 16
d_call: TRBD1
cdr3_nt: TGCGCCAGCAGCCTCTTGGACAGGGACTCTGGAAACACCATATATTTT
cdr3_aa: CASSLLDRDSGNTIYF

v_call: TRBV2
clone_size: once
j_call: TRBJ2-3
cdr3_length: 15
d_call: NA
cdr3_nt: TGTGCCAGCTGCCTTTCGGGACTCCCCACAGATACGCAGTATTTT
cdr3_aa: CASCLSGLPTDTQYF

v_call: TRBV7-2
clone_size: NA
j_call: TRBJ1-4
cdr3_length: 17
d_call: NA
cdr3_nt: TGTGCCAGCAGCTTTCTCCGCGCGGAACAAACTAATGAAAAACTGTTTTTT
cdr3_aa: CASSFLRAEQTNEKLFF

v_call: TRBV2
clone_size: once
j_call: TRBJ1-5
cdr3_length: 13
d_call: NA
cdr3_nt: TGTGCCAGCAGTCCGGGGATAGGTCAGCCCCAGCATTTT
cdr3_aa: CASSPGIGQPQHF

v_call: TRBV5-4
clone_size: NA
j_call: TRBJ2-7
cdr3_length: 13
d_call: NA
cdr3_nt: TGTGCCAGCAGCTTAGGCCAGGTCTACGAGCAGTACTTC
cdr3_aa: CASSLGQVYEQYF

v_call: TRBV29-1
clone_size: NA
j_call: TRBJ2-7
cdr3_length: 13
d_call: TRBD1
cdr3_nt: TGCAGCGTTGGTAGGACAGGGGGAAGCGAGCAGTACTTC
cdr3_aa: CSVGRTGGSEQYF

v_call: TRBV20-1
clone_size: NA
j_call: TRBJ2-3
cdr3_length: 14
d_call: TRBD2
cdr3_nt: TGCAGTGCTAGTAAAGCGGGGAGCACAGATACGCAGTATTTT
cdr3_aa: CSASKAGSTDTQYF

v_call: TRBV30
clone_size: NA
j_call: TRBJ2-5
cdr3_length: 14
d_call: NA
cdr3_nt: TGTGCCTGGAATCCGACAGGAAGACAAGAGACCCAGTACTTC
cdr3_aa: CAWNPTGRQETQYF

v_call: TRBV3-1/TRBV3-2
clone_size: NA
j_call: TRBJ2-3
cdr3_length: 16
d_call: TRBD2
cdr3_nt: TGTGCCAGCAGCCGGTTGGCTAGCGGGACCACAGATACGCAGTATTTT
cdr3_aa: CASSRLASGTTDTQYF

v_call: TRBV27
clone_size: NA
j_call: TRBJ2-3
cdr3_length: 16
d_call: TRBD2
cdr3_nt: TGTGCCAGCAGTTTCTCTAGCGGAGCTCTCACAGATACGCAGTATTTT
cdr3_aa: CASSFSSGALTDTQYF